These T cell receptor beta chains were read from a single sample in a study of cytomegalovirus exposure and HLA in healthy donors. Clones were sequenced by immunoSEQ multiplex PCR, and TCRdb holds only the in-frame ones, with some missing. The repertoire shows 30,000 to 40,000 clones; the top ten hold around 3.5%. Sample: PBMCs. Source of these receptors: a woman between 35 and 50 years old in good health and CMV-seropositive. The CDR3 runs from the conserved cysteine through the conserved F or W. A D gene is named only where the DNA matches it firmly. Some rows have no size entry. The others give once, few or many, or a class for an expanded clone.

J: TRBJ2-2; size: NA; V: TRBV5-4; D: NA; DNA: TGTGCCAGCAGCTTGATGGAGATGAACACCGGGGAGCTGTTTTTT; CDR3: CASSLMEMNTGELFF
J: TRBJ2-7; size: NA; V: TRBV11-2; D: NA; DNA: TGTGCCAGCAGCTTCGAGGGAGGCGAGCAGTACTTC; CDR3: CASSFEGGEQYF
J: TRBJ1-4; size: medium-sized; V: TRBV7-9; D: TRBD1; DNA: TGTGCCAGCAGCCCCAAGCAGGGGGCCTTTGAAAAACTGTTTTTT; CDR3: CASSPKQGAFEKLFF
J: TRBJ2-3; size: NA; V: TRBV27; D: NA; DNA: TGTGCCAGCAGTCCCCGGACCGCCCGGGGGATAGATACGCAGTATTTT; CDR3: CASSPRTARGIDTQYF
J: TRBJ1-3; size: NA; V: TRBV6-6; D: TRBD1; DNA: TGTGCCAGCAGTTCAGGACAGGGATTCTCTGGAAACACCATATATTTT; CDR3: CASSSGQGFSGNTIYF
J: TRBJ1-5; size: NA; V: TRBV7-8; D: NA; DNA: TGTGCCAGCAGCTTAGTAGGAGGCGGGACGGTCGTTAGCAATCAGCCCCAGCATTTT; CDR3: CASSLVGGGTVVSNQPQHF
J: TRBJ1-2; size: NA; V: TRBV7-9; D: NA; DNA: TGTGCCAGCAGCTCAATGGTTTACAGGGGCTACACCTTC; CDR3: CASSSMVYRGYTF
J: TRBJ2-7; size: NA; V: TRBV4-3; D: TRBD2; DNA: TGCGCCAGCAGCGGGTACGGACTAGCGGAACTTCACTACGAGCAGTACTTC; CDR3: CASSGYGLAELHYEQYF
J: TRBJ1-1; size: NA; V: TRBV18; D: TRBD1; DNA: TGTGCCAGCTCATCGGGACAGGGAGGGTTGACTGAAGCTTTCTTT; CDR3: CASSSGQGGLTEAFF
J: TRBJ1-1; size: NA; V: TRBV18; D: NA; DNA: TGTGCCAGCTCATCAATCCCCCCTGAAGCTTTCTTT; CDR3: CASSSIPPEAFF
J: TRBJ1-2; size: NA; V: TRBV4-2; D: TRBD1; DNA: TGTGCCAGCAGCCCCGGGACAGGGCCCGGCTACACCTTC; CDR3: CASSPGTGPGYTF
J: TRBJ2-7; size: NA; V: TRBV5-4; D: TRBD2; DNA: TGTGCCAGCAGCTTGGCGGTAGCGGGAGGGCCCCGGTACGAGCAGTACTTC; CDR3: CASSLAVAGGPRYEQYF
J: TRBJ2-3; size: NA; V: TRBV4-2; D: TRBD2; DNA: TGTGCCAGCAGCAAACTAGCGGGAGGGGATACGCAGTATTTT; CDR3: CASSKLAGGDTQYF
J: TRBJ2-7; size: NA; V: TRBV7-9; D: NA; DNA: TGTGCCAGCAGCCTACGACTCGACGAGCAGTACTTC; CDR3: CASSLRLDEQYF
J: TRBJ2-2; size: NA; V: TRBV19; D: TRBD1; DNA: TGTGCCAGTAGTATACGGACAGGGGCGGCCGGGGAGCTGTTTTTT; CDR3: CASSIRTGAAGELFF
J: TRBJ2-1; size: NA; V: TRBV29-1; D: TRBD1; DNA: TGCAGCGCCCAGGGACAGGGGGCGGTCAATGAGCAGTTCTTC; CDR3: CSAQGQGAVNEQFF
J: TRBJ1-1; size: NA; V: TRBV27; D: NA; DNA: TGTGCCAGCAGTTTGTTGACAGGGAACACTGAAGCTTTCTTT; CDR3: CASSLLTGNTEAFF
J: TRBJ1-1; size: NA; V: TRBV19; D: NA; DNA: TGTGCCAGTAGGGAGCAGTTGAACACTGAAGCTTTCTTT; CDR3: CASREQLNTEAFF
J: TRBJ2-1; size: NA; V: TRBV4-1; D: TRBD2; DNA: TGCGCCAGCAGCCAATCACTAGCGGGAGGGCCGGGTGAGCAGTTCTTC; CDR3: CASSQSLAGGPGEQFF
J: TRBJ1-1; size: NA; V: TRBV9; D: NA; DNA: TGTGCCAGCAGCGCACAGGGTAGGGGGACTGAAGCTTTCTTT; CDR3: CASSAQGRGTEAFF